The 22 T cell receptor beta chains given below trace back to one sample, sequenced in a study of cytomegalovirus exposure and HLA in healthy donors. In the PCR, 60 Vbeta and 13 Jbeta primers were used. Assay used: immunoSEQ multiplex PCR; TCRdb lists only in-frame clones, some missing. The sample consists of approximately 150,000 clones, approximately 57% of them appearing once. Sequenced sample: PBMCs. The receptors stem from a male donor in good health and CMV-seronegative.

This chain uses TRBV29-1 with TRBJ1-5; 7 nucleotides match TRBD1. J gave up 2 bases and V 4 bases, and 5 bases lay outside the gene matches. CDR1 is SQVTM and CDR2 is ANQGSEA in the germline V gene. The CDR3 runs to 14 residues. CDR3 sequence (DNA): TGCAGCGTTGCCCTTACAGGGGGCAATCAGCCCCAGCATTTT. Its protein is CSVALTGGNQPQHF.

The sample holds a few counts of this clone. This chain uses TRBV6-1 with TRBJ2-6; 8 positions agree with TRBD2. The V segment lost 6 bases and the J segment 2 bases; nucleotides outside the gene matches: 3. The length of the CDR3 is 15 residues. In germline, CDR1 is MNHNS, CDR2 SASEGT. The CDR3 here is CASRDGGAGANVLTF. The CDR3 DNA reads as TGTGCCAGCAGGGACGGGGGGGCTGGGGCCAACGTCCTGACTTTC.

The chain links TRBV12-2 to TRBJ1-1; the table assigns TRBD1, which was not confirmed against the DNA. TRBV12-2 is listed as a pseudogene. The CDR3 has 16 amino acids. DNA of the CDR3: TGTGCAAGTCGCTTGAGACAGGGGCACATGAACACTGAAGCTTTCTTT. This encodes CASRLRQGHMNTEAFF.

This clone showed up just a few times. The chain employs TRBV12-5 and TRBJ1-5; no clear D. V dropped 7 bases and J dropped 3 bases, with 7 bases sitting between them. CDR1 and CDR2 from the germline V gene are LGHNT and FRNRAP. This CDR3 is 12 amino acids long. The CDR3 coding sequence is TGTGCTAGTGCCGAGGACAATCAGCCCCAGCATTTT. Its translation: CASAEDNQPQHF.

Written as DNA, the CDR3 is TGTGCCAGCAGCCAGGGGGCGGGCGGGACGAAAGAGACCCAGTACTTC. Translating gives CASSQGAGGTKETQYF. The chain uses TRBV11-2 and TRBJ2-5, with 8 nucleotides matching TRBD1. The CDR3 totals 16 residues. With 5 bases clipped from V and 3 bases from J, the junction kept 11 bases outside the gene matches. Germline loops: CDR1 SGHAT, CDR2 FQNNGV. The full variable domain, with the rest looked up from reference TRBV11-2 and TRBJ2-5, is EAGVAQSPRYKIIEKRQSVAFWCNPISGHATLYWYQQILGQGPKLLIQFQNNGVVDDSQLPKDRFSAERLKGVDSTLKIQPAKLEDSAVYLCASSQGAGGTKETQYFGPGTRLLVL.

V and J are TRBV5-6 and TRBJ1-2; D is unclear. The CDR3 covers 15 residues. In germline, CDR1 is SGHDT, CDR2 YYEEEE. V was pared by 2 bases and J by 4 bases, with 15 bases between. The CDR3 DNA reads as TGTGCCAGCAGCTTCCCCCACGGGGAGCGCTATGGCTACACCTTC. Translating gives CASSFPHGERYGYTF. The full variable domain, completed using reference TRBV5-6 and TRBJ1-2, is DAGVTQSPTHLIKTRGQQVTLRCSPKSGHDTVSWYQQALGQGPQFIFQYYEEEERQRGNFPDRFSGHQFPNYSSELNVNALLLGDSALYLCASSFPHGERYGYTFGSGTRLTVV.

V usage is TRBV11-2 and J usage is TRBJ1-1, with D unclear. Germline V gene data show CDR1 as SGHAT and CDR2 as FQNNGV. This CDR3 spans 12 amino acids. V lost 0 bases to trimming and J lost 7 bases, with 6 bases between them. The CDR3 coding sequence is TGTGCCAGCAGCTTAGAGAGAGGTGAAGCTTTCTTT. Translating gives CASSLERGEAFF.

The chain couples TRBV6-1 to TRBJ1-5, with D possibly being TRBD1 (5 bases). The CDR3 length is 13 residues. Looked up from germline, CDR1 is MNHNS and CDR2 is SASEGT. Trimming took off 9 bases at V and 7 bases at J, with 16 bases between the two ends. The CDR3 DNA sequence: TGTGCCAGTCGGACACGGCCGGAGCAGCCCCAGCATTTT. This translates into CASRTRPEQPQHF.

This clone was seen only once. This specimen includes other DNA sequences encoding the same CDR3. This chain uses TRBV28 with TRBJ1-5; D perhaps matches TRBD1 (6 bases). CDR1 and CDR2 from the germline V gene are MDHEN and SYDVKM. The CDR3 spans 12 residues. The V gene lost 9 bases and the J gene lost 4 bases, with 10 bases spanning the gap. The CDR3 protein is CASSQGNQPQHF. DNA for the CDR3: TGTGCCAGTAGTCAGGGGAATCAGCCCCAGCATTTT.

The CDR3 region is CASSGGGPPQTYNEQFF. The CDR3 bases are TGTGCCAGCAGCGGCGGGGGGCCACCCCAAACCTACAATGAGCAGTTCTTC. This chain uses TRBV28 with TRBJ2-1; 8 bases are shared with TRBD2. Germline trimming cut 6 bases from V and 2 bases from J; bases unmatched to any gene: 12. The germline gives CDR1 MDHEN, CDR2 SYDVKM. This CDR3 region has 17 residues.

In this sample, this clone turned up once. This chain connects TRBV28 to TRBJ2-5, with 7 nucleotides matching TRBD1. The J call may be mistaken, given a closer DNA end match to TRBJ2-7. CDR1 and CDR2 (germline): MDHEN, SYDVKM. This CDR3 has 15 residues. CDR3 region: CASRFAGTAYYEQYF. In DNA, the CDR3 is TGTGCCAGCAGGTTTGCCGGGACAGCTTACTACGAGCAGTACTTC.

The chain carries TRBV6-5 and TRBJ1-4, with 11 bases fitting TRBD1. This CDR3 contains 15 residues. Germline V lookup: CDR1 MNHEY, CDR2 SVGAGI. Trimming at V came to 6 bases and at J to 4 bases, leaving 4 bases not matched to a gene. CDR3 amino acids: CASSQGTGGNEKLFF. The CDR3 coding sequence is TGTGCCAGCAGCCAAGGGACAGGGGGTAATGAAAAACTGTTTTTT.

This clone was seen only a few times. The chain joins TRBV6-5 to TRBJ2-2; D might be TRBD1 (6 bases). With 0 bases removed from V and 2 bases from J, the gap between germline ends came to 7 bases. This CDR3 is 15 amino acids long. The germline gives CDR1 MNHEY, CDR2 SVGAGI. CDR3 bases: TGTGCCAGCAGTTACTCGGGGACAAACACCGGGGAGCTGTTTTTT. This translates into CASSYSGTNTGELFF.

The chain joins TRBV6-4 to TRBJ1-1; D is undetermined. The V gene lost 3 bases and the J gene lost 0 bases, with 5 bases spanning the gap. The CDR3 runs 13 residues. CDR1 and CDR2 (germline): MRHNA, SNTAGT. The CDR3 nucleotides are TGTGCCAGCAGTGAAAATATGAACACTGAAGCTTTCTTT. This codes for CASSENMNTEAFF.

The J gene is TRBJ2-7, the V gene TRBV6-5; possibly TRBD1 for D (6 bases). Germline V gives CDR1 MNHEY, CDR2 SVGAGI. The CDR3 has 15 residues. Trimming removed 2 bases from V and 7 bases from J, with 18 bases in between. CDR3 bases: TGTGCCAGCAGTTACAAGTCGGGACACGTGATTGAGCAGTACTTC. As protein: CASSYKSGHVIEQYF.

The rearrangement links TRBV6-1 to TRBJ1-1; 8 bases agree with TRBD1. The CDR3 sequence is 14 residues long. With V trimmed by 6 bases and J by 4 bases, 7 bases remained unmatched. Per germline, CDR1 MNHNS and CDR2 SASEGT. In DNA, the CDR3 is TGTGCCAGCAGGACGGACAGGGTGGGCACTGAAGCTTTCTTT. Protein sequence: CASRTDRVGTEAFF.

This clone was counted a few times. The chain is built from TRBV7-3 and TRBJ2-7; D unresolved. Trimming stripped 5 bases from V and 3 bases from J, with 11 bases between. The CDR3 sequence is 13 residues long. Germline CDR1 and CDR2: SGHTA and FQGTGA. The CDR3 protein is CASSLGPVYEQYF. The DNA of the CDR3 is TGTGCCAGCAGCCTTGGGCCCGTCTACGAGCAGTACTTC. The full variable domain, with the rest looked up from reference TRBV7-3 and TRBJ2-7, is GAGVSQTPSNKVTEKGKYVELRCDPISGHTALYWYRQSLGQGPEFLIYFQGTGAADDSGLPNDRFFAVRPEGSVSTLKIQRTERGDSAVYLCASSLGPVYEQYFGPGTRLTVT.

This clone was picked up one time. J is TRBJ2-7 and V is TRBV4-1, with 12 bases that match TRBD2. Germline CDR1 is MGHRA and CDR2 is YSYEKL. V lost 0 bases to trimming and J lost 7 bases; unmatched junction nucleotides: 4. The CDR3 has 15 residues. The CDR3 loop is CASSQDDGLAGEQYF. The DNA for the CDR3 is TGCGCCAGCAGCCAAGATGACGGACTAGCGGGAGAGCAGTACTTC.

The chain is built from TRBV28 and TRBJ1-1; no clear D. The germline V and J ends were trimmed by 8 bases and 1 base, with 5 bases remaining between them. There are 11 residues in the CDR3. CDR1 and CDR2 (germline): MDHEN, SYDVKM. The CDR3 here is CASRGNTEAFF. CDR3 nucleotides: TGTGCCAGCCGCGGGAACACTGAAGCTTTCTTT.

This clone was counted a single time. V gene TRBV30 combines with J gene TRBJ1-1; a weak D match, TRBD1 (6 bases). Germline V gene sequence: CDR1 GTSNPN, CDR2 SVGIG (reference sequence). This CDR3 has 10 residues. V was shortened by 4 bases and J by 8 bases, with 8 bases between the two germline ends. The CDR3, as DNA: TGTGCCTGGATCGACAGGGAAGCTTTCTTT. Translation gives CAWIDREAFF.

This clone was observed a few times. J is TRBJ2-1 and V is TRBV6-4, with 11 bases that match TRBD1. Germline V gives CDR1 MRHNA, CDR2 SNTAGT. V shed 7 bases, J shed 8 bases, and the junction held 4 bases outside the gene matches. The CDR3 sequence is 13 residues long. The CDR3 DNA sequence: TGTGCCAGCAAGAGGACAGGGGGCGATGAGCAGTTCTTC. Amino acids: CASKRTGGDEQFF.

The CDR3 DNA reads TGTGCCAGCAGCTTAGGACAGTACAATGAGCAGTTCTTC. It yields the protein CASSLGQYNEQFF. This sequence joins TRBV11-1 and TRBJ2-1; maybe TRBD1 (5 bases). Per germline, CDR1 SGHAT and CDR2 FQDESV (reference sequence). The CDR3 has 13 amino acids. Trimming shortened V by 1 base and J by 4 bases, and 5 bases separated the two germline ends.